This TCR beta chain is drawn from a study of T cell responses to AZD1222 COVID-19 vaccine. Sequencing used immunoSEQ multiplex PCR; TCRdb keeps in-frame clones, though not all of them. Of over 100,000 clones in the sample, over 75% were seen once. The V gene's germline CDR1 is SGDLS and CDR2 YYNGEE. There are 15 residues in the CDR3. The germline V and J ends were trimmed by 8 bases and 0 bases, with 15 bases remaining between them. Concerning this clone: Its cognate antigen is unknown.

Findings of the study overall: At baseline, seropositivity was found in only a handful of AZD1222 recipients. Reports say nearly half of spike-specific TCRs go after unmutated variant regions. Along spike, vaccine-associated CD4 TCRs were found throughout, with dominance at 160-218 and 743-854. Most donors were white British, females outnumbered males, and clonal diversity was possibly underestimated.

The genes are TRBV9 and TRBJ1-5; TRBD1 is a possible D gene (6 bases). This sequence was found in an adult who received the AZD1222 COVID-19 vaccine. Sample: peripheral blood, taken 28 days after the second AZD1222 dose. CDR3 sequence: CASSAGGVSNQPQHF. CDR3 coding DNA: TGTGCCAGTTCGGCGGGGGGCGTTAGCAATCAGCCCCAGCATTTT.